Listed below are T cell receptor beta chains from one sample, sequenced in a study of blood T cell repertoires in COVID-19. Using immunoSEQ multiplex PCR, the repertoire was profiled, and TCRdb retains in-frame clones only, with some absent. Counted here are 140,000 to 150,000 clones, roughly 79% occurring once; the ten biggest clones make up about 8%. Source material: peripheral blood. Receptors originate from a human donor with acute or convalescent COVID-19. The donor label of this sample is uncertain. Each CDR3 is given with its conserved first and last residue. The order of the fields is V gene, J gene, clone size, D gene, CDR3 protein, CDR3 DNA. A D gene is named only where the DNA matches it firmly. Size is stated for part of the rows, as once, few or many counts, or as a class when the clone is expanded.

TRBV27,TRBJ1-5,NA,NA,CASSRGQNSNQPQHF,TGTGCCAGCAGTCGAGGACAGAATAGCAATCAGCCCCAGCATTTT
TRBV6-5,TRBJ1-2,NA,NA,CASSNSGYTF,TGTGCCAGCAGTAATAGTGGCTACACCTTC
TRBV13,TRBJ1-2,NA,NA,CASSWHRDPNYGYTF,TGTGCCAGCAGCTGGCACAGGGACCCTAACTATGGCTACACCTTC
TRBV5-4,TRBJ2-3,NA,NA,CASSLAGAKDTQYF,TGTGCCAGCAGCTTAGCAGGGGCGAAAGATACGCAGTATTTT
TRBV11-2,TRBJ1-6,NA,NA,CASSLLGRGGSPLHF,TGTGCCAGCAGCTTACTGGGCAGGGGTGGTTCACCCCTCCACTTT
TRBV10-3,TRBJ1-6,NA,NA,CAISERGSQGSPLHF,TGTGCCATCAGTGAGAGAGGGTCCCAGGGGTCACCCCTCCACTTT
TRBV19,TRBJ1-4,NA,NA,CASSPTSGTPNEKLFF,TGTGCCAGTAGCCCCACCTCCGGGACACCTAATGAAAAACTGTTTTTT
TRBV28,TRBJ1-1,NA,NA,CASSRYYTEAFF,TGTGCCAGCAGCCGTTACTACACTGAAGCTTTCTTT
TRBV9,TRBJ1-2,NA,NA,CASSVGRGNYGYTF,TGTGCCAGCAGCGTAGGACGAGGGAACTATGGCTACACCTTC
TRBV24-1,TRBJ2-1,NA,TRBD2,CATSDTKRGANEQFF,TGTGCCACCAGTGATACCAAGCGGGGGGCGAATGAGCAGTTCTTC
TRBV4-1,TRBJ1-5,NA,NA,CASSQDWRGQQPQHF,TGCGCCAGCAGCCAAGATTGGCGAGGACAACAGCCCCAGCATTTT
TRBV9,TRBJ2-2,NA,NA,CASGTAFNTGELFF,TGTGCCAGCGGTACAGCTTTTAACACCGGGGAGCTGTTTTTT
TRBV19,TRBJ1-6,NA,NA,CASSITGTTYNSPLHF,TGTGCCAGTAGTATTACCGGGACAACTTATAATTCACCCCTCCACTTT
TRBV19,TRBJ1-5,NA,NA,CASSEADGYNQPQHF,TGTGCCAGTAGTGAGGCAGACGGGTACAATCAGCCCCAGCATTTT
TRBV27,TRBJ1-1,NA,NA,CASSPLESFMNTEAFF,TGTGCCAGCAGTCCTCTAGAAAGCTTCATGAACACTGAAGCTTTCTTT
TRBV7-9,TRBJ2-3,NA,NA,CASRLDTDTQYF,TGTGCCAGCCGACTAGACACAGATACGCAGTATTTT
TRBV24-1,TRBJ2-7,NA,TRBD1,CATSDSRDSSYEQYF,TGTGCCACCAGTGATTCCCGGGACAGCTCCTACGAGCAGTACTTC
TRBV3-1/TRBV3-2,TRBJ1-2,NA,TRBD1,CASSRLQDRGPYGYTF,TGTGCCAGCAGCCGCTTACAGGACAGGGGGCCCTATGGCTACACCTTC
TRBV11-2,TRBJ1-1,few,NA,CASSSTPRGAEAFF,TGTGCCAGCAGTTCGACTCCTAGGGGCGCTGAAGCTTTCTTT
TRBV14,TRBJ2-1,NA,NA,CASSQDKGAVYNEQFF,TGTGCCAGCAGCCAAGATAAAGGAGCTGTCTACAATGAGCAGTTCTTC
TRBV27,TRBJ1-2,NA,NA,CASRAGSAHYGYTF,TGTGCCAGCAGGGCAGGGTCTGCCCACTATGGCTACACCTTC
TRBV6-5,TRBJ2-3,NA,TRBD1,CASSSGGSDTQYF,TGTGCCAGCAGTTCAGGGGGCTCAGATACGCAGTATTTT
TRBV19,TRBJ1-5,few,NA,CASNTRSNQPQHF,TGTGCCAGTAACACCCGAAGCAATCAGCCCCAGCATTTT
TRBV3-1/TRBV3-2,TRBJ1-5,NA,TRBD1,CASSHAGGARSQPQHF,TGTGCCAGCAGCCATGCAGGGGGAGCGCGTAGTCAGCCCCAGCATTTT
TRBV6-5,TRBJ1-1,NA,NA,CASSPGTEAFF,TGTGCCAGCAGCCCAGGAACTGAAGCTTTCTTT
TRBV27,TRBJ2-4,NA,NA,CASRSGLAKNIQYF,TGTGCCAGCAGGTCAGGTTTAGCCAAAAACATTCAGTACTTC
TRBV2,TRBJ2-2,NA,TRBD2,CARSLLAGGLIGELFF,TGTGCCCGCAGTCTTCTAGCGGGGGGGTTGATCGGGGAGCTGTTTTTT
TRBV3-1/TRBV3-2,TRBJ2-5,NA,NA,CASSHRGTSETQYF,TGTGCCAGCAGCCACCGGGGTACTTCGGAGACCCAGTACTTC
TRBV7-3,TRBJ2-5,NA,NA,CASSLTPQGETQYF,TGTGCCAGCAGCTTAACTCCCCAGGGAGAGACCCAGTACTTC
TRBV28,TRBJ1-3,NA,TRBD1,CASSPDRGNTIYF,TGTGCCAGCAGCCCGGACAGGGGAAACACCATATATTTT
TRBV19,TRBJ1-2,NA,TRBD1,CASRTGADYGYTF,TGTGCCAGTCGTACAGGGGCGGACTATGGCTACACCTTC
TRBV5-1,TRBJ2-5,NA,TRBD2,CASSLVGGRRTQYF,TGCGCCAGCAGCTTGGTCGGGGGGAGAAGGACCCAGTACTTC
TRBV6-5,TRBJ2-2,NA,NA,CASMVTGFTGELFF,TGTGCCAGCATGGTGACAGGCTTCACCGGGGAGCTGTTTTTT
TRBV5-4,TRBJ1-5,NA,NA,CASSLTASGAQHF,TGTGCCAGCAGCTTGACGGCGAGCGGCGCCCAGCATTTT
TRBV19,TRBJ1-1,NA,TRBD1,CASRPQGAAYVTEAFF,TGTGCCAGTCGACCCCAGGGGGCTGCTTACGTCACTGAAGCTTTCTTT
TRBV5-1,TRBJ1-1,NA,NA,CASSLGGQPNPEAFF,TGCGCCAGCAGCTTGGGTGGACAGCCCAACCCTGAAGCTTTCTTT
TRBV4-1,TRBJ2-1,NA,TRBD2,CASSQEGASGGDEQFF,TGCGCCAGCAGCCAGGAGGGGGCTAGCGGGGGAGATGAGCAGTTCTTC
TRBV12-3/TRBV12-4,TRBJ2-7,NA,NA,CASSSGGEQYF,TGTGCCAGCAGTTCAGGGGGGGAGCAGTACTTC
TRBV6-5,TRBJ1-4,few,NA,CASSYGINEKLFF,TGTGCCAGCAGTTACGGCATTAATGAAAAACTGTTTTTT
TRBV24-1,TRBJ2-1,many,TRBD2,CATSLGGSGVSYNEQFF,TGTGCCACCAGTCTCGGGGGTAGCGGGGTCTCCTACAATGAGCAGTTCTTC
TRBV7-2,TRBJ1-3,NA,NA,CASSLRGGQGNTIYF,TGTGCCAGCAGCCTCCGGGGTGGACAGGGAAACACCATATATTTT
TRBV11-2,TRBJ1-6,NA,NA,CASSLDSRTLHF,TGTGCCAGCAGCTTAGATAGCCGTACCCTCCACTTT
TRBV2,TRBJ1-2,NA,TRBD1,CASVPGGSYGYTF,TGTGCCAGCGTCCCAGGGGGCAGCTATGGCTACACCTTC
TRBV6-5,TRBJ1-2,NA,NA,CASSPGGKYGYTF,TGTGCCAGCAGTCCCGGGGGGAAGTATGGCTACACCTTC
TRBV2,TRBJ1-1,NA,NA,CASSRGPEAFF,TGTGCCAGCAGTCGAGGCCCTGAAGCTTTCTTT
TRBV6-5,TRBJ2-5,NA,NA,CTSGGYQETQYF,TGTACCTCTGGGGGGTACCAAGAGACCCAGTACTTC
TRBV18,TRBJ2-7,NA,TRBD1,CASSLGQGVYEQYF,TGTGCCAGCTCACTCGGACAGGGAGTCTACGAGCAGTACTTC
TRBV10-3,TRBJ2-1,NA,TRBD2,CAIGQRGEDEQFF,TGTGCCATCGGGCAGCGGGGGGAGGATGAGCAGTTCTTC
TRBV7-2,TRBJ1-5,NA,NA,CASSLAGLRSKHF,TGTGCCAGCAGCTTAGCGGGACTAAGGAGTAAGCATTTT
TRBV5-1,TRBJ2-1,NA,TRBD2,CASGVAGGRSYNEQFF,TGCGCCAGCGGGGTAGCGGGGGGGCGGTCCTACAATGAGCAGTTCTTC
TRBV2,TRBJ1-2,NA,TRBD1,CASSEAAGGTGYTF,TGTGCCAGCAGTGAAGCGGCAGGGGGGACGGGATACACCTTC
TRBV9,TRBJ1-4,NA,NA,CASSVGQGRGKLFF,TGTGCCAGCAGCGTAGGGCAGGGGCGAGGAAAACTGTTTTTT
TRBV5-4,TRBJ2-2,once,TRBD2,CASSVELAGAPEAGELFF,TGTGCCAGCAGCGTTGAACTAGCGGGGGCGCCCGAGGCCGGGGAGCTGTTTTTT
TRBV2,TRBJ1-2,NA,NA,CASSSTFNYGYTF,TGTGCCAGCAGTTCCACATTTAACTATGGCTACACCTTC
TRBV5-1,TRBJ2-1,NA,NA,CASSLEVLHYNEQFF,TGCGCCAGCAGCTTGGAGGTACTACATTACAATGAGCAGTTCTTC
TRBV7-9,TRBJ1-1,few,NA,CASSLGGLMNTEAFF,TGTGCCAGCAGCTTAGGGGGACTCATGAACACTGAAGCTTTCTTT
TRBV5-1,TRBJ2-5,NA,NA,CASSHTGSREETQYF,TGCGCCAGCAGCCATACAGGGAGTAGAGAAGAGACCCAGTACTTC